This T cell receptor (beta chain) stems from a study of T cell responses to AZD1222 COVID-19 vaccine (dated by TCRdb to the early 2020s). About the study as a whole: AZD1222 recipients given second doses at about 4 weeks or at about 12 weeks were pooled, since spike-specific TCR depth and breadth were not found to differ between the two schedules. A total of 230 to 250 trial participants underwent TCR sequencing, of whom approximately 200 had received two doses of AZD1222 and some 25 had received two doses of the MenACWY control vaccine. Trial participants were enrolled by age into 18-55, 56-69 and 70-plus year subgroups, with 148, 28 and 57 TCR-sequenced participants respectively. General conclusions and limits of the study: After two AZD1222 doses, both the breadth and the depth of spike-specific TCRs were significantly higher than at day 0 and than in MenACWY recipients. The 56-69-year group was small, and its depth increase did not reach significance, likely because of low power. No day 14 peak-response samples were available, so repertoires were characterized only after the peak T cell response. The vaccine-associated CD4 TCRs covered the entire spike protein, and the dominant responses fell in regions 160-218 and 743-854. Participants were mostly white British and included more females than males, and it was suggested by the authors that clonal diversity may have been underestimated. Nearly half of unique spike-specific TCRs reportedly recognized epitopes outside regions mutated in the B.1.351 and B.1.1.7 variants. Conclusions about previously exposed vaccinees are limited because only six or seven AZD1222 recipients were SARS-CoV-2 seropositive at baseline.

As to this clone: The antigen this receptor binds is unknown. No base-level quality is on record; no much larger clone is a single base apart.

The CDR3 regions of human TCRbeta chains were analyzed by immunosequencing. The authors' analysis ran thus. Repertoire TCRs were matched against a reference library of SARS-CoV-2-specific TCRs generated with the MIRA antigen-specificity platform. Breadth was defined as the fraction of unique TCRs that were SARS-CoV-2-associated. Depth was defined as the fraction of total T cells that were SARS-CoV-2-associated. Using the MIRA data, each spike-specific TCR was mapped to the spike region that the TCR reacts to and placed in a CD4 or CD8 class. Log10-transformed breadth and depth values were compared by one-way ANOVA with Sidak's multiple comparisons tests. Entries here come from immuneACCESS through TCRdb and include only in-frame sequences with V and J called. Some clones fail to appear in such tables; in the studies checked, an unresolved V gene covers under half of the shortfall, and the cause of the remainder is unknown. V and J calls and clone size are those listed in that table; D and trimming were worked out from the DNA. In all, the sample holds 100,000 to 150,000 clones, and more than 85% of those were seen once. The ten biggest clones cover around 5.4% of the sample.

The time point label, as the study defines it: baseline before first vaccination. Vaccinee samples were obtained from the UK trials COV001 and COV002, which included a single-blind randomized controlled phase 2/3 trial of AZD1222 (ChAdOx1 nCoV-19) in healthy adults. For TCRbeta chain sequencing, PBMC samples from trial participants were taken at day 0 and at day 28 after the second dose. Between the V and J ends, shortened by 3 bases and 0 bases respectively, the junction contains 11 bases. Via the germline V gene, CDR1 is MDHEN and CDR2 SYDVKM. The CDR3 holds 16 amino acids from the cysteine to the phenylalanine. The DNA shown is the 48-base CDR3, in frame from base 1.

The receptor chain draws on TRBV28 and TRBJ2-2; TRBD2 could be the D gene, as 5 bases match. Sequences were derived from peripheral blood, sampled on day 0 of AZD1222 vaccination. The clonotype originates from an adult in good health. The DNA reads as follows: TGTGCCAGCAGTTTTGTTCCAGCGGCGAACACCGGGGAGCTGTTTTTT. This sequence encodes CASSFVPAANTGELFF.